Below are 5 T cell receptor beta chains sequenced from a single sample in a study of shared clonotypes between healthy human individuals. TCRdb's table, derived via immunoSEQ multiplex PCR, lists solely in-frame clones and lacks some. The table records roughly 1,000,000 clones, around 82% of them present only once. Source material: memory CD4+ T cells from PBMCs. Subset reported: CD45RA-negative fraction. The receptors originated from a man between 18 and 29 years old in good health. Some clones in this sample may be carry-over from other donors' samples.

This clone has only a few counts. The V and J genes are TRBV11-3 and TRBJ2-2; the D is unclear. Deletions cut 5 bases from V and 4 bases from J, with 8 bases between. Germline V gene sequence: CDR1 SGHNT, CDR2 YENEEA. The length of the CDR3 is 13 residues. CDR3 in DNA: TGTGCCAGCAGCCGTGAGGTCACCGGGGAGCTGTTTTTT. It yields the protein CASSREVTGELFF.

V and J are TRBV15 and TRBJ1-5; no definite D call. Trimming removed 0 bases at V and 2 bases at J, with 14 bases between. The CDR3 has 17 amino acids. Looked up from germline, CDR1 is LNHNV and CDR2 is YYDKDF (reference sequence). The CDR3 sequence is CATSRDRVFSRNQPQHF. The CDR3 DNA follows: TGTGCCACCAGCAGAGATCGCGTATTTTCCCGCAATCAGCCCCAGCATTTT.

The chain has TRBV6-1 and TRBJ2-3, with 8 nucleotides matching TRBD2. J was trimmed by 2 bases and V by 8 bases; bases with no gene match: 9. The germline V gene has CDR1 MNHNS and CDR2 SASEGT. The CDR3 sequence is 15 residues long. The CDR3 here is CASRGSGGNTDTQYF. CDR3 bases: TGTGCCAGCCGGGGAAGCGGGGGTAACACAGATACGCAGTATTTT.

The V call is TRBV4-3, the J call TRBJ1-2; D call uncertain. There are 14 residues in the CDR3. Deletions cut 1 base from V and 4 bases from J, with 10 bases between. Germline assignment: CDR1 LGHNA and CDR2 YSLEER. CDR3 amino acids: CASSQALGPYGYTF. The CDR3 DNA sequence: TGCGCCAGCAGCCAAGCTTTAGGGCCCTATGGCTACACCTTC.

The rearrangement uses TRBV18 and TRBJ1-1; TRBD1 is a possible D gene (6 bases). There are 14 residues in the CDR3. Germline CDR1 is KGHSH and CDR2 is LQKENI. Trimming shortened V by 3 bases and J by 2 bases, and 10 bases separated the two germline ends. The CDR3 DNA reads TGTGCCAGCTCACCTCGGGACATCAACACTGAAGCTTTCTTT. This sequence encodes CASSPRDINTEAFF.